This entry concerns a single TCR beta chain. Its antigen is still unknown. These data belong to a study of cytomegalovirus exposure and HLA in healthy donors. Whole-study findings and limits: Clonal expansion was found to be greater in HLA-associated TCR beta chains than in equally common others in a later analysis. A likely sequencing artifact accounted for one observed cluster of highly shared sequence variants.

Germline CDR1 and CDR2: MNHEY and SMNVEV (reference sequence). V was pared by 6 bases and J by 2 bases, with 11 bases between. The CDR3 covers 14 residues. PCR amplification relied on 60 Vbeta primers (plus 13 Jbeta primers). TCRdb's table, derived via immunoSEQ multiplex PCR, lists solely in-frame clones and lacks some. The sample consists of 75,000 to 80,000 clones, 65% to 80% of them appearing once. This TCR derives from a male donor in good health and CMV-seropositive. The rearrangement joins TRBV27 to TRBJ1-5, with D perhaps TRBD1 (5 bases). Input material: PBMCs. In DNA form, the CDR3 reads TGTGCCAGCAGGGCAGGGAGGCGCAATCAGCCCCAGCATTTT. Translation gives CASRAGRRNQPQHF.